Below are 2 T cell receptor beta chains sequenced from a single sample in a study of CD8+ T cells in alopecia areata. cDNA serving as the sequencing template came from extracted, reverse transcribed RNA. Repertoires were generated with immunoSEQ multiplex PCR, while TCRdb's copy carries only in-frame clones and drops some. The repertoire includes about 120,000 clones, about 61% of them detected once, and roughly 30% sits in the top ten. Treatment meaning: oral pan-JAK inhibitor, 5-10 mg twice daily. The sample in question was CD8+ T cells sorted from blood, obtained at week 4, from a patient treated with tofacitinib. These receptors all stem from a human donor with alopecia areata.

This clone has just a few counts. The chain uses TRBV29-1 and TRBJ2-5, with 8 bases identical to TRBD1. This CDR3 region has 14 residues. Unmatched junction bases numbered 8, after V lost 3 bases and J lost 5 bases. In germline, CDR1 is SQVTM, CDR2 ANQGSEA. The CDR3 nucleotides are TGCAGCGTTGAGGGGAAGACAGGGGACGAGACCCAGTACTTC. It yields the protein CSVEGKTGDETQYF.

The chain has TRBV29-1 and TRBJ2-2; possible D gene TRBD1, 5 bases. The CDR3 runs to 15 residues. V shed 0 bases and J shed 1 base, with 9 bases lying between them. Germline CDR1 is SQVTM and CDR2 is ANQGSEA. CDR3 protein: CSVEDGALNTGELFF. The DNA of the CDR3 is TGCAGCGTTGAAGATGGGGCTTTGAACACCGGGGAGCTGTTTTTT.